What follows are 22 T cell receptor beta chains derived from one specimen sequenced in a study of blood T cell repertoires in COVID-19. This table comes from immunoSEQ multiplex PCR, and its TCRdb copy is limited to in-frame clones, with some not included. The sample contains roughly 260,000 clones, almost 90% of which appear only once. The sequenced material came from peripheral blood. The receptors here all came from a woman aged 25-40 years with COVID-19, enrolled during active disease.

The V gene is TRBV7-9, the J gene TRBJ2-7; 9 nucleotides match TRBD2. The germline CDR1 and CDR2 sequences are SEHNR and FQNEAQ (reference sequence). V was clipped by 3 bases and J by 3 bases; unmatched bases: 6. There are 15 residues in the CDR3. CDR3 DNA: TGTGCCAGCAGCTTCGTTGCTAGCGGGGACTACGAGCAGTACTTC. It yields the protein CASSFVASGDYEQYF.

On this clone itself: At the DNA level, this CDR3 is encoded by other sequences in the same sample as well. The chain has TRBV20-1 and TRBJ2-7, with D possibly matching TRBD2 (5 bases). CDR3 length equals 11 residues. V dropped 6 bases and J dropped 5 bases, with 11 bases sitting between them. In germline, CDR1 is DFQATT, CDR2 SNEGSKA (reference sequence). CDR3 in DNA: TGCAGTGCGTCCCTAGCCCACGAGCAGTACTTC. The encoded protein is CSASLAHEQYF.

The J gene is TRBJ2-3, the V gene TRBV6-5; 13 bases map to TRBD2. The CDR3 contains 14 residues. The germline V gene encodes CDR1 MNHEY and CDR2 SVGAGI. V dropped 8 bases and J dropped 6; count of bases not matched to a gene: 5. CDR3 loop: CASPGLAGMDTQYF. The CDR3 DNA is TGTGCCAGCCCGGGACTAGCGGGAATGGATACGCAGTATTTT.

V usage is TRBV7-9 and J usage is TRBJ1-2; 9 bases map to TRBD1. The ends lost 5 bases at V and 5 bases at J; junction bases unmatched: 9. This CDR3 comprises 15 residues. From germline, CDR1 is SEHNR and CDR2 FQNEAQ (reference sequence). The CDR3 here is CASSPGGQGRYGYTF. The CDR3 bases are TGTGCCAGCAGCCCAGGGGGACAGGGAAGGTATGGCTACACCTTC.

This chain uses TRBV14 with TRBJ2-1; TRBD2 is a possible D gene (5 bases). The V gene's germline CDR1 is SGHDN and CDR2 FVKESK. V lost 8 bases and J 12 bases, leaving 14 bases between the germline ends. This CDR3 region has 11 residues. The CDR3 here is CASGQEEAQFF. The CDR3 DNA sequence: TGTGCCAGCGGTCAGGAGGAGGCGCAGTTCTTC. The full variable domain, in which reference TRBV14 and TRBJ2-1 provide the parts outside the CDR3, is EAGVTQFPSHSVIEKGQTVTLRCDPISGHDNLYWYRRVMGKEIKFLLHFVKESKQDESGMPNNRFLAERTGGTYSTLKVQPAELEDSGVYFCASGQEEAQFFGPGTRLTVL.

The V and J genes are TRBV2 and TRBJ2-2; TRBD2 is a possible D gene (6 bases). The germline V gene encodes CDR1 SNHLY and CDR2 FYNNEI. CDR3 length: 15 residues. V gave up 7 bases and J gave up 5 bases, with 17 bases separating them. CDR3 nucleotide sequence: TGTGCCAGCAAGGGAGGCTCAGGTTGGACCGGGGAGCTGTTTTTT. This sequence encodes CASKGGSGWTGELFF.

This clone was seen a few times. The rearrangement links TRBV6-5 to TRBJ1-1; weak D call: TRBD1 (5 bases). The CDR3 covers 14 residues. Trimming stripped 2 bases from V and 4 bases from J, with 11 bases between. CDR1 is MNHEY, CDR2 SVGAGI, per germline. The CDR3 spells CASSYGGSTTEAFF. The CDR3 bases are TGTGCCAGCAGTTACGGGGGGAGTACCACTGAAGCTTTCTTT.

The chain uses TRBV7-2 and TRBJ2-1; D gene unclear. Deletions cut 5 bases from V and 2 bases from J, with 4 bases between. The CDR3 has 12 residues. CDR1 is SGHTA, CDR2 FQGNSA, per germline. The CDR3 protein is CASSQTYNEQFF. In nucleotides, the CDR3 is TGTGCCAGCAGCCAAACCTACAATGAGCAGTTCTTC. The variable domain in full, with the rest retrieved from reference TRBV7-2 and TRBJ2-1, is GAGVSQSPSNKVTEKGKDVELRCDPISGHTALYWYRQSLGQGLEFLIYFQGNSAPDKSGLPSDRFSAERTGGSVSTLTIQRTQQEDSAVYLCASSQTYNEQFFGPGTRLTVL.

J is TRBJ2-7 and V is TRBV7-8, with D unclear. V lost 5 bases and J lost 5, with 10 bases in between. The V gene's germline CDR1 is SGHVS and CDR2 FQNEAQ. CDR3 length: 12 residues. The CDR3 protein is CASSPPFDEQYF. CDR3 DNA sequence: TGTGCCAGCAGCCCCCCTTTTGACGAGCAGTACTTC.

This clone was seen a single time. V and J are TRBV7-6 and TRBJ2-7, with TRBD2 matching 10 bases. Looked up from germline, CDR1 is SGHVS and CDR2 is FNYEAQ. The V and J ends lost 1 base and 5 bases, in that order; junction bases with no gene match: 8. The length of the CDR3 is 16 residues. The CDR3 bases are TGTGCCAGCAGCTTAGTCGCGAGCGGGAGGGCCCACGAGCAGTACTTC. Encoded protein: CASSLVASGRAHEQYF.

The CDR3 bases are TGTGCCAGCATCCCTGTGGGGGCCGTATATGGCTACACCTTC. Protein: CASIPVGAVYGYTF. The chain is built from TRBV7-2 and TRBJ1-2; perhaps TRBD1 as D (6 bases). V was shortened by 7 bases and J by 5 bases, with 17 bases between the two germline ends. Germline loops: CDR1 SGHTA, CDR2 FQGNSA. The CDR3 is 14 residues long.

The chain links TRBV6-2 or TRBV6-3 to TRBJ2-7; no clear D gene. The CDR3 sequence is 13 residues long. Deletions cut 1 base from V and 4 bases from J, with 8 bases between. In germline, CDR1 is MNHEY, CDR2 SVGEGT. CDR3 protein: CASSYYRLYEQYF. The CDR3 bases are TGTGCCAGCAGTTACTACCGGTTGTACGAGCAGTACTTC.

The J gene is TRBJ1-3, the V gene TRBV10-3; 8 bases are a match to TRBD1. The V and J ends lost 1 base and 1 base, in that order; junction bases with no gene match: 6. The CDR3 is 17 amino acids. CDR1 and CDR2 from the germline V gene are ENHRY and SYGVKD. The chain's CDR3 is CAISEWVRGPSGNTIYF. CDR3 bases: TGTGCCATCAGTGAGTGGGTCAGGGGGCCTTCTGGAAACACCATATATTTT.

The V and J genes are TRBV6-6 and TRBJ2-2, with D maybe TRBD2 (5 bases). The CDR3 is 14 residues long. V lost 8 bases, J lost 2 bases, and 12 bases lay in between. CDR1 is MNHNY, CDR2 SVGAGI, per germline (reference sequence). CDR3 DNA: TGTGCCAGCCTTCGCGGACTTAACACCGGGGAGCTGTTTTTT. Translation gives CASLRGLNTGELFF.

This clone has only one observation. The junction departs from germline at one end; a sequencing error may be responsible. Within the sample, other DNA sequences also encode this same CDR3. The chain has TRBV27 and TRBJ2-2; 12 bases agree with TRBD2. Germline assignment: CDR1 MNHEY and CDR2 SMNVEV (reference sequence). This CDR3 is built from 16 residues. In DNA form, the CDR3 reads TGTGCCAGCAGTTTACTAGCGGGAGGGAACACCGGGGAGCTATTTTTT. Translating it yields CASSLLAGGNTGELFF.

CDR3 sequence reads: CASSQDVIKAERECYEQYF. CDR3 DNA: TGCGCCAGCAGCCAAGATGTGATTAAGGCTGAGCGGGAGTGCTACGAGCAGTACTTC. The chain is built from TRBV4-3 and TRBJ2-7; 8 positions agree with TRBD2. Per germline, CDR1 LGHNA and CDR2 YSLEER. The CDR3 is 19 residues long. V shed 0 bases, J shed 3 bases, and the junction held 16 bases outside the gene matches.

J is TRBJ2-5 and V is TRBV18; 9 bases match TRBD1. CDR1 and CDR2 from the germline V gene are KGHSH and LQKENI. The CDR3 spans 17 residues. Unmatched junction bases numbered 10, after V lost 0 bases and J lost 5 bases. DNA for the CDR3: TGTGCCAGCTCACCACCATCAAGCGACAGGGGGTCGGAGACCCAGTACTTC. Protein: CASSPPSSDRGSETQYF.

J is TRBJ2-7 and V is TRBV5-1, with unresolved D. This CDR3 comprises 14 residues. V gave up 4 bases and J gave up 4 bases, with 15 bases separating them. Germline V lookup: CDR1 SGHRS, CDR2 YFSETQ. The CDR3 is CASSDQRKSYEQYF. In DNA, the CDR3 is TGCGCCAGCAGCGATCAGCGAAAATCATACGAGCAGTACTTC.

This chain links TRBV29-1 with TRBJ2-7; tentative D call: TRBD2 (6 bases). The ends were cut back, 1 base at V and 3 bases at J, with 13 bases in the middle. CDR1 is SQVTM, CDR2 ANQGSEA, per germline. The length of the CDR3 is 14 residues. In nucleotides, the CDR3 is TGCAGCGTTGAAGGGTTGCGGGATTTCTACGAGCAGTACTTC. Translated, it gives CSVEGLRDFYEQYF.

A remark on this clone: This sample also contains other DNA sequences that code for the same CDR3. The CDR3 sequence: CASSYSGGEQYF. CDR3 bases: TGTGCCAGCAGTTATTCTGGGGGGGAGCAGTACTTC. The chain joins TRBV6-5 to TRBJ2-7; a possible D gene is TRBD2 (6 bases). Trimming removed 3 bases at V and 7 bases at J, with 10 bases between. CDR3 length: 12 amino acids. CDR1 is MNHEY, CDR2 SVGAGI, per germline.

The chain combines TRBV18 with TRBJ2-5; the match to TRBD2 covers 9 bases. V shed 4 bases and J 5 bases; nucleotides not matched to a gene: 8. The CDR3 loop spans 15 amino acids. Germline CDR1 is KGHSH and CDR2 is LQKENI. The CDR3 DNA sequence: TGTGCCAGCTCACTAAGACTAGCGGAGGGGGAGACCCAGTACTTC. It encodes CASSLRLAEGETQYF.

The CDR3 spells CASSPLPKTGTANYGYTF. CDR3 coding DNA: TGCGCCAGCAGCCCCCTCCCAAAGACAGGGACGGCTAACTATGGCTACACCTTC. The gene calls are TRBV5-1 and TRBJ1-2; 7 bases are a match to TRBD1. J was trimmed by 0 bases and V by 4 bases; bases with no gene match: 15. Germline V gene lookup returns CDR1 SGHRS and CDR2 YFSETQ. This CDR3 comprises 18 residues.